This T cell receptor beta chain came from a study of blood T cell repertoires in COVID-19. Study at large: Italy, Spain and the United States were the sources of the convalescent and acute COVID-19 samples. Sample material is recorded as cDNA or gDNA derived from T cells, B-cell-depleted T cells, or PBMCs.

Germline V CDR1 and CDR2: SGHTA, FQGNSA. The CDR3 spans 15 residues. Trimming cost V 1 base and J 2 bases; bases outside gene matches: 4. Authors' data handling: Estimates of nucleated cell counts were drawn from the amplification of reference gene primers. Here immunoSEQ multiplex PCR was the method, and the copy in TCRdb shows in-frame clones only, minus some. V and J calls and clone size are those listed in that table; D and trimming were worked out from the DNA. The table records about 81,000 clones, 80% to 90% of them present only once. Sequencing was done on a sample of peripheral blood. This sequence originates from a woman of 80 years or more with active COVID-19. The gene calls are TRBV7-2 and TRBJ2-7, with 8 positions matching TRBD2. In DNA form, the CDR3 reads TGTGCCAGCAGCTTAGGAGCGGGAGCGACCTACGAGCAGTACTTC. Amino acid sequence: CASSLGAGATYEQYF.